The entry below describes one T cell receptor beta chain. The CDR3 contains 18 residues. The V gene end was trimmed by 4 bases and the J gene end by 5 bases; junction bases not matched to a gene: 16. Per germline, CDR1 LGHDT and CDR2 YNNKEL (reference sequence). The assay was immunoSEQ multiplex PCR, and TCRdb's table has in-frame clones only and misses some. The sample lists about 85,000 clones; roughly 91% were seen once. This sample stems from a study of control samples from healthy donors and cancer patients. The gene calls are TRBV3-1 (or the pseudogene TRBV3-2) and TRBJ2-5, with 10 positions matching TRBD2. This sequence originates from an older woman in good health. The source material was blood. CDR3 in amino acids: CASSPRASGGAVRETQYF. The CDR3 DNA follows: TGTGCCAGCAGCCCCCGGGCGAGCGGGGGGGCGGTTCGGGAGACCCAGTACTTC.